This T cell receptor beta chain was captured in a study of memory CD4+ T cells and cytomegalovirus serostatus. Single viable CD3+CD4+CD8-CD45RO+ cells were sorted as the memory CD4+ T cells. TCRdb's copy holds only in-frame clones and misses some; the assay was immunoSEQ multiplex PCR. The sample holds over 40,000 clones, 75% to 85% seen once. V lost 4 bases, J lost 5 bases, and 9 bases lay in between. Germline assignment: CDR1 KGHSH and CDR2 LQKENI. The CDR3 is 12 residues long. Source material: memory CD4+ T cells from blood. The source of this sequence is an adult in good health and CMV-seronegative. The chain uses TRBV18 and TRBJ2-7; D unresolved. The CDR3 sequence: CASSLGLDEQYF. As DNA, the CDR3 is TGTGCCAGCTCACTAGGGCTCGACGAGCAGTACTTC.